The 6 T cell receptor beta chains in this list originate from one sample, sequenced in a study of cytomegalovirus exposure and HLA in healthy donors. The PCR contained 60 Vbeta and 13 Jbeta primers. Some clones are missing from TCRdb's copy, which holds only in-frame ones; the method was immunoSEQ multiplex PCR. This sample has 130,000 to 150,000 clones, with around 86% found just once. The sequencing sample was made of PBMCs. The receptors here all came from a woman in her twenties or thirties in good health and CMV-seronegative.

V is TRBV7-9 and J is TRBJ2-7; D remains ambiguous. CDR3 size: 13 residues. The ends were cut back, 1 base at V and 3 bases at J, with 7 bases in the middle. The germline V gene encodes CDR1 SEHNR and CDR2 FQNEAQ (reference sequence). The CDR3 is CASSLEAVYEQYF. Written as DNA, the CDR3 is TGTGCCAGCAGCTTAGAGGCGGTCTACGAGCAGTACTTC.

This chain links TRBV5-1 with TRBJ1-4, with 8 positions matching TRBD1. This CDR3 has 14 amino acids. CDR1 and CDR2 (germline): SGHRS, YFSETQ. The V segment lost 4 bases and the J segment 4 bases; nucleotides outside the gene matches: 3. This chain's CDR3 is CASSPGGDNEKLFF. DNA of the CDR3: TGCGCCAGCAGCCCAGGGGGCGATAATGAAAAACTGTTTTTT.

In its sample, this clone was seen a few times. The chain recombines TRBV6-5 with TRBJ1-1, with D perhaps matching TRBD1 (5 bases). Germline assignment: CDR1 MNHEY and CDR2 SVGAGI. This CDR3 region has 13 residues. With 6 bases removed from V and 5 bases from J, the gap between germline ends came to 13 bases. CDR3 DNA sequence: TGTGCCAGCAGCCCCCGGGGGGAGACTGAAGCTTTCTTT. Encoded protein: CASSPRGETEAFF.

The chain is built from TRBV10-3 and TRBJ1-1, with D unresolved. This CDR3 has 13 residues. Trimming took off 2 bases at V and 1 base at J, with 5 bases between the two ends. Germline V gene lookup returns CDR1 ENHRY and CDR2 SYGVKD. In DNA, the CDR3 is TGTGCCATCAGTGAGGGGCCGAACACTGAAGCTTTCTTT. Translation gives CAISEGPNTEAFF.

The chain recombines TRBV30 with TRBJ1-2; 9 nucleotides align to TRBD1. There are 14 residues in the CDR3. Germline assignment: CDR1 GTSNPN and CDR2 SVGIG (reference sequence). The junction had 9 bases not matched to a gene; V was cut back by 5 bases and J by 5 bases. The CDR3 region is CAWGPDRGDYGYTF. The CDR3 nucleotides are TGTGCCTGGGGGCCGGACAGGGGCGATTATGGCTACACCTTC.

The chain recombines TRBV18 with TRBJ2-5; TRBD2 might be the D (5 bases). CDR3 length equals 13 residues. The germline V gene encodes CDR1 KGHSH and CDR2 LQKENI. The germline V and J ends were trimmed by 2 bases and 1 base, with 5 bases remaining between them. As DNA, the CDR3 is TGTGCCAGCTCACCAAGCGGCCAAGAGACCCAGTACTTC. Encoded protein: CASSPSGQETQYF.